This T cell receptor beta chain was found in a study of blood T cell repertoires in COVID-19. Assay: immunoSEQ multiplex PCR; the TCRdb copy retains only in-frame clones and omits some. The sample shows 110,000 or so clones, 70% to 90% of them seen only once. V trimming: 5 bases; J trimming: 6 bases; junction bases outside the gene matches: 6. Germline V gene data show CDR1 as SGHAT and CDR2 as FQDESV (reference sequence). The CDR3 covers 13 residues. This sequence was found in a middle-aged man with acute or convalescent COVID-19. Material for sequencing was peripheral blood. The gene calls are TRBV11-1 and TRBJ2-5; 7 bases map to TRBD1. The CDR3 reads CASSRDSRQTQYF. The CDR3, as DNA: TGTGCCAGCAGCCGGGACAGCCGGCAGACCCAGTACTTC.